The next 31 T cell receptor beta chains were all read from a single sample in a study of neoadjuvant anti-PD-1 for oral cavity cancer. Repertoires were generated with immunoSEQ multiplex PCR, while TCRdb's copy carries only in-frame clones and drops some. The table records tens of thousands of clones, approximately 84% of them present only once. This material consisted of PBMCs, taken before nivolumab (anti-PD-1) treatment. These receptors were collected from a person between 40 and 80 years old with oral cavity squamous cell carcinoma.

V is TRBV9 and J is TRBJ2-2; D is unresolved. V shed 3 bases and J shed 7 bases, with 10 bases lying between them. Germline CDR1 reads SGDLS; CDR2 reads YYNGEE. CDR3 size: 13 residues. DNA of the CDR3: TGTGCCAGCAGCGGCCACGATATCGGGGAGCTGTTTTTT. Its translation is CASSGHDIGELFF.

This chain joins TRBV6-1 and TRBJ2-3; 7 bases are shared with TRBD2. With 7 bases clipped from V and 5 bases from J, the junction kept 6 bases outside the gene matches. Per the germline V gene, CDR1 is MNHNS and CDR2 is SASEGT. The CDR3 covers 13 residues. The CDR3 region has the DNA TGTGCCAGCACGGAGATAGCGGGAGATACGCAGTATTTT. The encoded protein is CASTEIAGDTQYF.

The chain is built from TRBV5-1 and TRBJ2-1; no clear D gene. Germline assignment: CDR1 SGHRS and CDR2 YFSETQ. The V gene lost 3 bases and the J gene lost 3 bases, with 13 bases spanning the gap. CDR3 length: 15 amino acids. CDR3 amino acids: CASSWTGGSYNEQFF. The CDR3 DNA is TGCGCCAGCAGCTGGACGGGCGGCAGCTACAATGAGCAGTTCTTC.

The chain couples TRBV2 to TRBJ1-2; D possibly corresponds to TRBD1 (5 bases). The CDR3 consists of 15 residues. Germline V gene lookup returns CDR1 SNHLY and CDR2 FYNNEI. V was cut by 6 bases and J by 4 bases, with 18 bases left in between. The CDR3 reads CASSPGRAVGYGYTF. The CDR3 DNA follows: TGTGCCAGCAGCCCCGGCAGGGCCGTTGGCTATGGCTACACCTTC.

This chain connects TRBV25-1 to TRBJ1-1; D ambiguous. The germline gives CDR1 MGHDK, CDR2 SYGVNS. Trimming removed 5 bases from V and 1 base from J, with 8 bases in between. The CDR3 extends over 13 amino acids. The CDR3 sequence: CASSRAQNTEAFF. In DNA, the CDR3 is TGTGCCAGCAGTAGGGCACAGAACACTGAAGCTTTCTTT.

V is TRBV6-5 and J is TRBJ1-1; 8 bases align to TRBD1. V was pared by 6 bases and J by 0 bases, with 6 bases of the junction left unmatched. The CDR3 has 15 residues. Germline V gives CDR1 MNHEY, CDR2 SVGAGI. CDR3 residues: CASSMDRAMNTEAFF. The CDR3 bases are TGTGCCAGCAGCATGGACAGGGCAATGAACACTGAAGCTTTCTTT.

The genes are TRBV7-6 and TRBJ2-2; D may be TRBD1 (7 bases). Germline V lookup: CDR1 SGHVS, CDR2 FNYEAQ. The CDR3 is 19 residues long. Between the trimmed V and J ends, which lost 2 bases and 2 bases, there was a span of 21 bases. CDR3 nucleotide sequence: TGTGCCAGCAGCTTACGCTCCGGGGGACGACAGGGCAACACCGGGGAGCTGTTTTTT. Translated, it gives CASSLRSGGRQGNTGELFF.

The chain has TRBV6-1 and TRBJ2-4; D is uncertain. Germline V gene lookup returns CDR1 MNHNS and CDR2 SASEGT. This CDR3 spans 15 amino acids. Deletions cut 6 bases from V and 0 bases from J, with 12 bases between. The CDR3 region is CASRSETLAKNIQYF. CDR3 sequence (DNA): TGTGCCAGCAGATCGGAGACGTTAGCCAAAAACATTCAGTACTTC.

The chain links TRBV2 to TRBJ1-4; TRBD1 matches at 8 bases. The CDR3 sequence is 16 residues long. CDR1 and CDR2 from the germline V gene are SNHLY and FYNNEI. Trimming at V came to 2 bases and at J to 8 bases, leaving 10 bases not matched to a gene. The CDR3 nucleotides read TGTGCCAGCAGTGAATCCTTAGGACAGGGAGGGGAAAAACTGTTTTTT. It codes for CASSESLGQGGEKLFF.

This clone was detected only a few times. V and J are TRBV6-1 and TRBJ1-2; 7 positions match TRBD1. Germline assignment: CDR1 MNHNS and CDR2 SASEGT. Losses at the gene ends were 1 base for V and 8 bases for J; bases not matched to a gene: 10. This CDR3 has 15 residues. The CDR3 DNA reads TGTGCCAGCAGTGAAGAGGAGGGGGCTGTCTTCGGCTACACCTTC. Amino acids: CASSEEEGAVFGYTF.

This chain uses TRBV4-1 with TRBJ2-7; possible D gene TRBD2, 6 bases. This CDR3 has 18 residues. V shed 0 bases and J shed 3 bases, with 21 bases lying between them. Germline V lookup: CDR1 MGHRA, CDR2 YSYEKL. CDR3 in amino acids: CASSQEESPTSLRYEQYF. In nucleotides, the CDR3 is TGCGCCAGCAGCCAAGAAGAGTCCCCGACTAGTTTACGCTACGAGCAGTACTTC.

V usage is TRBV7-3 and J usage is TRBJ2-1; tentatively, D is TRBD1 or TRBD2 (6 bases each). CDR3 length: 15 amino acids. The V end was cut by 6 bases, the J end by 2 bases, with 14 bases between. Germline V CDR1 and CDR2: SGHTA, FQGTGA. The CDR3 protein is CASSEQGGTYNEQFF. CDR3 DNA sequence: TGTGCCAGCAGTGAACAGGGAGGTACCTACAATGAGCAGTTCTTC.

V and J are TRBV28 and TRBJ2-1, with TRBD2 as a possible D gene (5 bases). V was pared by 2 bases and J by 1 base, with 9 bases between. Germline values: CDR1 MDHEN, CDR2 SYDVKM. This CDR3 is 15 amino acids long. The CDR3 nucleotides are TGTGCCAGCAGTTTAAGAGGGCCGTCCTACAATGAGCAGTTCTTC. Protein: CASSLRGPSYNEQFF.

The V call is TRBV2, the J call TRBJ2-5, with no clear D. Per germline, CDR1 SNHLY and CDR2 FYNNEI. The ends were cut back, 10 bases at V and 0 bases at J, with 18 bases in the middle. This CDR3 spans 15 amino acids. The CDR3 reads CANQKAPDYQETQYF. CDR3 DNA: TGTGCCAACCAGAAGGCCCCCGATTACCAAGAGACCCAGTACTTC.

The J gene is TRBJ2-3, the V gene TRBV30; D remains unclear. This CDR3 has 13 amino acids. The ends were cut back, 6 bases at V and 2 bases at J, with 12 bases in the middle. CDR1 is GTSNPN, CDR2 SVGIG, per germline (reference sequence). In nucleotides, the CDR3 is TGTGCCTGTGCACCGGGCCTCACAGATACGCAGTATTTT. Residues: CACAPGLTDTQYF.

The chain recombines TRBV6-1 with TRBJ1-1; tentatively, D is TRBD1 (6 bases). Trimming took off 5 bases at V and 1 base at J, with 11 bases between the two ends. CDR1 and CDR2 from the germline V gene are MNHNS and SASEGT. The CDR3 is made up of 14 amino acids. This chain's CDR3 is CASSPRGQNTEAFF. The CDR3 DNA follows: TGTGCCAGCAGTCCCCGGGGGCAGAACACTGAAGCTTTCTTT.

The rearrangement uses TRBV6-1 and TRBJ2-7; 9 nucleotides match TRBD1. The J segment lost 6 bases and the V segment lost 6 bases, leaving 0 bases of the junction unmatched. CDR1 and CDR2 (germline): MNHNS, SASEGT. The CDR3 sequence is 11 residues long. CDR3: CASRDRGEQYF. The CDR3 bases are TGTGCCAGCAGGGACAGGGGCGAGCAGTACTTC.

V is TRBV10-3 and J is TRBJ2-7; D remains unclear. Trimming took off 2 bases at V and 4 bases at J, with 6 bases between the two ends. This CDR3 spans 12 amino acids. The germline V gene has CDR1 ENHRY and CDR2 SYGVKD. CDR3 sequence (DNA): TGTGCCATCAGTGAGAACGGGTACGAGCAGTACTTC. Its protein product is CAISENGYEQYF.

The chain carries TRBV10-2 and TRBJ2-5; D is unclear. The CDR3 spans 14 residues. CDR1 and CDR2 (germline): WSHSY, SAAADI. V gave up 7 bases and J gave up 4 bases, with 16 bases separating them. The CDR3: CASTRGGWRETQYF. In DNA form, the CDR3 reads TGCGCCAGCACACGCGGTGGGTGGAGAGAGACCCAGTACTTC.

The chain has TRBV28 and TRBJ2-5; D possibly corresponds to TRBD1 (6 bases). This CDR3 has 14 amino acids. Trimming took off 4 bases at V and 2 bases at J, with 11 bases between the two ends. CDR1 is MDHEN, CDR2 SYDVKM, per germline. CDR3: CASSSTGGQETQYF. The CDR3 nucleotides are TGTGCCAGCAGTTCGACAGGAGGACAAGAGACCCAGTACTTC.

V usage is TRBV6-1 and J usage is TRBJ2-5; D not resolved. Trimming took 7 bases from V and 4 from J, leaving 7 bases between them. The V gene's germline CDR1 is MNHNS and CDR2 SASEGT. This CDR3 is built from 11 residues. As DNA, the CDR3 is TGTGCCAGCACCAGTCGAGAGACCCAGTACTTC. Residues: CASTSRETQYF.

DNA of the CDR3: TGTGCCAGCAGACCTGACAGCCTCGGGGGTACTGAAGCTTTCTTT. It specifies CASRPDSLGGTEAFF. The gene calls are TRBV5-4 and TRBJ1-1, with D possibly matching TRBD1 (5 bases). The CDR3 spans 15 residues. V was clipped by 5 bases and J by 5 bases, with 19 bases between them. The germline V gene encodes CDR1 SGHNT and CDR2 YYREEE (reference sequence).

The chain joins TRBV6-5 to TRBJ2-5, with 8 bases that match TRBD2. The ends lost 5 bases at V and 5 bases at J; junction bases unmatched: 7. The germline V gene encodes CDR1 MNHEY and CDR2 SVGAGI. This CDR3 contains 14 residues. This chain's CDR3 is CASSQGLALETQYF. The CDR3 bases are TGTGCCAGCAGTCAAGGACTAGCATTGGAGACCCAGTACTTC.

This clone was recorded at least ten times. The chain has TRBV7-6 and TRBJ2-1; D may be TRBD2 (6 bases). In germline, CDR1 is SGHVS, CDR2 FNYEAQ. The V gene lost 5 bases and the J gene lost 7 bases, with 12 bases spanning the gap. This CDR3 is built from 13 residues. The CDR3 nucleotides are TGTGCCAGCAGCCGGGACTGGGGGAATGAGCAGTTCTTC. Encoded protein: CASSRDWGNEQFF.

The genes are TRBV7-6 and TRBJ2-7; 7 positions match TRBD1. Germline values: CDR1 SGHVS, CDR2 FNYEAQ. Trimming at V came to 5 bases and at J to 5 bases, leaving 9 bases not matched to a gene. This CDR3 contains 14 residues. The CDR3 bases are TGTGCCAGCAGCAGCCCATCCAGGGGGAACGAGCAGTACTTC. As protein: CASSSPSRGNEQYF. Using reference TRBV7-6 and TRBJ2-7 for the parts outside the CDR3, the full variable domain is GAGVSQSPRYKVTKRGQDVALRCDPISGHVSLYWYRQALGQGPEFLTYFNYEAQQDKSGLPNDRFSAERPEGSISTLTIQRTEQRDSAMYRCASSSPSRGNEQYFGPGTRLTVT.

This rearrangement joins TRBV9 to TRBJ1-1; no definite D call. The CDR3 runs to 16 residues. The germline V gene has CDR1 SGDLS and CDR2 YYNGEE. V lost 0 bases and J 4 bases, leaving 16 bases between the germline ends. The CDR3 region is CASSVDLPGSGTEAFF. CDR3 in DNA: TGTGCCAGCAGCGTAGATCTCCCGGGGTCGGGCACTGAAGCTTTCTTT.

V and J are TRBV7-9 and TRBJ1-2; no clear D gene. Looked up from germline, CDR1 is SEHNR and CDR2 is FQNEAQ (reference sequence). The CDR3 is made up of 14 amino acids. Trimming left V 1 base short and J 2 bases short, with 8 bases between. The CDR3 DNA follows: TGTGCCAGCAGCTTAGGTTGGGGAAACTATGGCTACACCTTC. Translation: CASSLGWGNYGYTF.

The J gene is TRBJ2-7, the V gene TRBV20-1, with D perhaps TRBD1 (5 bases). CDR1 and CDR2 (germline): DFQATT, SNEGSKA (reference sequence). The length of the CDR3 is 11 residues. V shed 5 bases and J shed 7 bases, with 12 bases lying between them. The CDR3 DNA follows: TGCAGTGCTCTGTGGGGCAGGGAGCAGTACTTC. Translated, it gives CSALWGREQYF.

The chain couples TRBV6-6 to TRBJ2-3; 7 positions match TRBD2. Unmatched junction bases numbered 15, after V lost 10 bases and J lost 5 bases. This CDR3 has 15 residues. Germline CDR1 MNHNY, CDR2 SVGAGI (reference sequence). The CDR3 region has the DNA TGTGCCACCTCGGTCGGTGGGAGGGCCCTAGATACGCAGTATTTT. Protein: CATSVGGRALDTQYF.

This chain joins TRBV5-1 and TRBJ2-1; 9 nucleotides align to TRBD1. The length of the CDR3 is 15 residues. The V gene end was trimmed by 7 bases and the J gene end by 9 bases; junction bases not matched to a gene: 14. Germline V CDR1 and CDR2: SGHRS, YFSETQ. The CDR3 region has the DNA TGCGCCAGCGCTTTAGGGGGACAGGGTCGAGGTGAGCAGTTCTTC. It specifies CASALGGQGRGEQFF.

The CDR3 region has the DNA TGTGCCAGCAGCCAAGAGAGCGGATTGTACACAGATACGCAGTATTTT. Translating it yields CASSQESGLYTDTQYF. This chain links TRBV4-2 with TRBJ2-3, with D tentatively TRBD2 (5 bases). V dropped 0 bases and J dropped 2 bases, with 12 bases sitting between them. From germline, CDR1 is LGHNA and CDR2 YNFKEQ. The CDR3 covers 16 residues.